A selection of T cell receptor beta chains follows, all from one sample in a study of blood T cell repertoires in COVID-19. The method was immunoSEQ multiplex PCR; TCRdb's version includes in-frame clones alone and lacks a portion of them. The sample has roughly 140,000 clones, about 80% seen once; the top ten hold under 0.75%. Sequencing was carried out using peripheral blood. All receptors come from a man aged 60 to 75 with acute or convalescent COVID-19. Both conserved end residues are part of each CDR3. Each record gives: clone size, J gene, CDR3 length, D gene, V gene, CDR3 protein, CDR3 DNA. D genes are given only for firm matches. Only part of the rows carry a size: once, few, many, or a class if the clone is expanded.

clone_size: .
j_call: TRBJ1-1
cdr3_length: 12
d_call: .
v_call: TRBV12-3/TRBV12-4
cdr3_aa: CASSRHREKAFF
cdr3_nt: TGTGCCAGCAGTCGCCACAGAGAGAAAGCTTTCTTT

clone_size: .
j_call: TRBJ1-2
cdr3_length: 13
d_call: TRBD1
v_call: TRBV19
cdr3_aa: CASRGQGIYGYTF
cdr3_nt: TGTGCCAGTAGGGGACAGGGGATCTATGGCTACACCTTC

clone_size: .
j_call: TRBJ2-7
cdr3_length: 13
d_call: TRBD1
v_call: TRBV6-6
cdr3_aa: CAAEFKQGLEQYF
cdr3_nt: TGTGCCGCAGAATTCAAACAGGGGCTCGAGCAGTACTTC

clone_size: once
j_call: TRBJ2-7
cdr3_length: 11
d_call: .
v_call: TRBV11-2
cdr3_aa: CASSSLLDQYF
cdr3_nt: TGTGCCAGCAGCTCCTTACTTGATCAGTACTTC

clone_size: .
j_call: TRBJ1-1
cdr3_length: 12
d_call: .
v_call: TRBV10-3
cdr3_aa: CAISEGVIGAFF
cdr3_nt: TGTGCCATCAGTGAAGGGGTCATTGGAGCTTTCTTT

clone_size: .
j_call: TRBJ2-5
cdr3_length: 17
d_call: .
v_call: TRBV6-2/TRBV6-3
cdr3_aa: CASSSPLVAARGETQYF
cdr3_nt: TGTGCCAGCAGCTCCCCGCTGGTAGCGGCCCGAGGGGAGACCCAGTACTTC

clone_size: .
j_call: TRBJ2-1
cdr3_length: 13
d_call: .
v_call: TRBV7-2
cdr3_aa: CASSLDRGNEQFF
cdr3_nt: TGTGCCAGCAGCTTAGACCGCGGGAATGAGCAGTTCTTC

clone_size: .
j_call: TRBJ2-7
cdr3_length: 13
d_call: TRBD1
v_call: TRBV29-1
cdr3_aa: CSVQTGGVGEQYF
cdr3_nt: TGCAGCGTCCAGACAGGGGGAGTTGGGGAGCAGTACTTC

clone_size: .
j_call: TRBJ2-2
cdr3_length: 14
d_call: TRBD2
v_call: TRBV19
cdr3_aa: CASSPTSAAGELFF
cdr3_nt: TGTGCCAGTAGCCCGACTAGCGCGGCCGGGGAGCTGTTTTTT

clone_size: .
j_call: TRBJ2-2
cdr3_length: 15
d_call: TRBD1
v_call: TRBV24-1
cdr3_aa: CATAGTGENTGELFF
cdr3_nt: TGTGCCACCGCCGGGACAGGGGAGAACACCGGGGAGCTGTTTTTT

clone_size: .
j_call: TRBJ2-5
cdr3_length: 16
d_call: TRBD2
v_call: TRBV18
cdr3_aa: CASSPGTSGFQETQYF
cdr3_nt: TGTGCCAGCTCACCAGGGACTAGCGGGTTCCAAGAGACCCAGTACTTC

clone_size: .
j_call: TRBJ2-1
cdr3_length: 15
d_call: TRBD2
v_call: TRBV30
cdr3_aa: CAWSFASGRGYEQFF
cdr3_nt: TGTGCCTGGAGCTTCGCTAGCGGGAGGGGGTATGAGCAGTTCTTC

clone_size: .
j_call: TRBJ2-2
cdr3_length: 13
d_call: .
v_call: TRBV27
cdr3_aa: CASKQMNTGELFF
cdr3_nt: TGTGCCAGCAAACAGATGAACACCGGGGAGCTGTTTTTT

clone_size: .
j_call: TRBJ2-7
cdr3_length: 15
d_call: .
v_call: TRBV7-2
cdr3_aa: CASSLASVSSYEQYF
cdr3_nt: TGTGCCAGCAGCTTAGCAAGTGTTAGCTCCTACGAGCAGTACTTC

clone_size: .
j_call: TRBJ1-5
cdr3_length: 14
d_call: TRBD1
v_call: TRBV28
cdr3_aa: CASTAGTGPQPQHF
cdr3_nt: TGTGCCAGCACGGCCGGGACAGGGCCTCAGCCCCAGCATTTT

clone_size: .
j_call: TRBJ1-6
cdr3_length: 16
d_call: TRBD1
v_call: TRBV4-2
cdr3_aa: CASSQTPTGYNSPLHF
cdr3_nt: TGTGCCAGCAGCCAAACGCCGACAGGGTATAATTCACCCCTCCACTTT

clone_size: .
j_call: TRBJ1-2
cdr3_length: 13
d_call: .
v_call: TRBV12-3/TRBV12-4
cdr3_aa: CASSYGGGYGYTF
cdr3_nt: TGTGCCAGCAGTTATGGGGGCGGCTATGGCTACACCTTC

clone_size: .
j_call: TRBJ2-1
cdr3_length: 15
d_call: .
v_call: TRBV6-5
cdr3_aa: CASSPVWGMNSEQFF
cdr3_nt: TGTGCCAGCAGCCCCGTTTGGGGCATGAATAGTGAGCAGTTCTTC

clone_size: few
j_call: TRBJ2-5
cdr3_length: 13
d_call: .
v_call: TRBV7-9
cdr3_aa: CASSRPAGETQYF
cdr3_nt: TGTGCCAGCAGCCGCCCGGCGGGGGAGACCCAGTACTTC

clone_size: .
j_call: TRBJ2-7
cdr3_length: 16
d_call: TRBD1
v_call: TRBV28
cdr3_aa: CASVGPGQEYSYEQYF
cdr3_nt: TGTGCCAGCGTTGGACCGGGACAGGAGTACTCCTACGAGCAGTACTTC

clone_size: .
j_call: TRBJ2-1
cdr3_length: 19
d_call: TRBD2
v_call: TRBV24-1
cdr3_aa: CATSDFPSGRVGSYNEQFF
cdr3_nt: TGTGCCACCAGTGATTTTCCTAGCGGGAGGGTTGGGTCCTACAATGAGCAGTTCTTC

clone_size: .
j_call: TRBJ2-2
cdr3_length: 13
d_call: .
v_call: TRBV5-6
cdr3_aa: CASRQWNTGELFF
cdr3_nt: TGTGCCAGCAGACAGTGGAACACCGGGGAGCTGTTTTTT

clone_size: .
j_call: TRBJ1-1
cdr3_length: 14
d_call: TRBD1
v_call: TRBV7-9
cdr3_aa: CASSLGDRGAEAFF
cdr3_nt: TGTGCCAGCAGCTTGGGGGACAGGGGCGCCGAAGCTTTCTTT

clone_size: .
j_call: TRBJ2-7
cdr3_length: 14
d_call: .
v_call: TRBV5-6
cdr3_aa: CASSLSLVPHEQYF
cdr3_nt: TGTGCCAGCAGCTTGTCCCTAGTGCCGCACGAGCAGTACTTC

clone_size: few
j_call: TRBJ1-5
cdr3_length: 15
d_call: .
v_call: TRBV2
cdr3_aa: CASQGYRNGNQPQHF
cdr3_nt: TGTGCCAGTCAGGGGTACCGCAATGGGAATCAGCCCCAGCATTTT

clone_size: .
j_call: TRBJ1-5
cdr3_length: 16
d_call: .
v_call: TRBV2
cdr3_aa: CASSEIGRDGNQPQHF
cdr3_nt: TGTGCCAGCAGTGAAATAGGGAGGGATGGCAATCAGCCCCAGCATTTT

clone_size: .
j_call: TRBJ1-5
cdr3_length: 14
d_call: TRBD1
v_call: TRBV5-8
cdr3_aa: CASSLGAGGQPQHF
cdr3_nt: TGTGCCAGCAGCTTGGGGGCAGGGGGTCAGCCCCAGCATTTT

clone_size: once
j_call: TRBJ2-2
cdr3_length: 13
d_call: TRBD1
v_call: TRBV12-3/TRBV12-4
cdr3_aa: CASSQDRGGELFF
cdr3_nt: TGTGCCAGCAGTCAGGACAGGGGCGGGGAGCTGTTTTTT

clone_size: .
j_call: TRBJ2-7
cdr3_length: 16
d_call: TRBD2
v_call: TRBV2
cdr3_aa: CASSEREGLGSYEQYF
cdr3_nt: TGTGCCAGCAGTGAAAGGGAGGGGCTGGGCTCCTACGAGCAGTACTTC

clone_size: .
j_call: TRBJ2-1
cdr3_length: 14
d_call: .
v_call: TRBV6-5
cdr3_aa: CASSYSRLAREQFF
cdr3_nt: TGTGCCAGCAGTTACTCCCGGCTAGCGAGGGAGCAGTTCTTC